The clone carrying this T cell receptor (beta chain) has more than one count but fewer than ten. Its antigen is as yet unknown. cDNA serving as the sequencing template came from extracted, reverse transcribed RNA. Sequencing used immunoSEQ multiplex PCR; TCRdb keeps in-frame clones, though not all of them. Here the sample spans about 200,000 clones, 45% to 65% being singletons. This CDR3 has 18 residues. Losses at the gene ends were 4 bases for V and 4 bases for J; bases not matched to a gene: 15. CDR1 is LNHDA, CDR2 SQIVND, per germline (reference sequence). The treatment: oral pan-JAK inhibitor, 5-10 mg twice daily. This record belongs to a study of CD8+ T cells in alopecia areata. General study points: Unlike in mice, where it was clearer, TCR sharing across patients was less clear, possibly HLA-related.

This TCR was sampled from a human donor with alopecia areata. The V and J genes are TRBV19 and TRBJ2-1; 8 bases are a match to TRBD2. Sequenced here: CD4+ T cells sorted from blood, sampled at week 4, from a patient treated with tofacitinib. The CDR3 coding sequence is TGTGCCAGTAGTACCCACCATACCGGGGGGGGCGAGTACAATGAGCAGTTCTTC. It codes for CASSTHHTGGGEYNEQFF.